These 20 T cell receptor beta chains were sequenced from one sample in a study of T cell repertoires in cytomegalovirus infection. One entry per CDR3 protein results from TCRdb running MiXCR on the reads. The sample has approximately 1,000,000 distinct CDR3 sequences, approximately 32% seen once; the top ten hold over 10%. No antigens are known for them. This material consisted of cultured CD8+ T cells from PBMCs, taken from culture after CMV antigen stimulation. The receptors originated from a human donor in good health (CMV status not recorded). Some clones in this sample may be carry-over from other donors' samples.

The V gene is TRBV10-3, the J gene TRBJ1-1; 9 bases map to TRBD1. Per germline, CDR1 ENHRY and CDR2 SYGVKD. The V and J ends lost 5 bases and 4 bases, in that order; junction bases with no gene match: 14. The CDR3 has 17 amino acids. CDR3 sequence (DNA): TGTGCCATCAGTACCGGACAGGGGAGAAATAAGGGCACTGAAGCTTTCTTT. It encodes CAISTGQGRNKGTEAFF.

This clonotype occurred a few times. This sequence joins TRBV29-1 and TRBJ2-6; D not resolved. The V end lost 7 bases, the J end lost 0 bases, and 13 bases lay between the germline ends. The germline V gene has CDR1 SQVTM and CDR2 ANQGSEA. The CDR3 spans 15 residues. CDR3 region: CSAGKGSSGANVLTF. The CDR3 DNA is TGCAGCGCTGGGAAGGGCAGCTCTGGGGCCAACGTCCTGACTTTC.

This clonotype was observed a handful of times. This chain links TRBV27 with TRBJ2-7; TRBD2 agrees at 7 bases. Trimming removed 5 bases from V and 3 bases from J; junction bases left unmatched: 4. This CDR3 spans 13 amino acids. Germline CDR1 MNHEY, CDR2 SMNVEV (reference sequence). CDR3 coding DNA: TGTGCCAGCAGTCCCGGGGGGTTCTACGAGCAGTACGTC. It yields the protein CASSPGGFYEQYV.

The chain's CDR3 is CASSPRDSRKGEKLFF. CDR3 coding DNA: TGTGCCAGCAGCCCACGGGACAGCCGAAAGGGGGAAAAACTGTTTTTT. The chain has TRBV7-9 and TRBJ1-4, with 7 bases identical to TRBD1. Per germline, CDR1 SEHNR and CDR2 FQNEAQ (reference sequence). The length of the CDR3 is 16 residues. V was clipped by 5 bases and J by 8 bases; unmatched bases: 14.

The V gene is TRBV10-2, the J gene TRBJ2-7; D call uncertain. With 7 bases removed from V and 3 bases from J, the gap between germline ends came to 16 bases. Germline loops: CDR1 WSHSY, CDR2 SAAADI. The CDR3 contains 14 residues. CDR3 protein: CASIEDRSYYEQYF. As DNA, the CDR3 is TGCGCCAGCATCGAGGACCGTTCGTACTACGAGCAGTACTTC.

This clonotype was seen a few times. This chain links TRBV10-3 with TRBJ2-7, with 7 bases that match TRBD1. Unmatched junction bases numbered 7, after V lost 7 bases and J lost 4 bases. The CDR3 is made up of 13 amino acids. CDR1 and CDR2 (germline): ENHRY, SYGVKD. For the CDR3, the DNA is TGTGCCATCATGGGTGACAGGGCTTACGAGCAGTACTTC. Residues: CAIMGDRAYEQYF.

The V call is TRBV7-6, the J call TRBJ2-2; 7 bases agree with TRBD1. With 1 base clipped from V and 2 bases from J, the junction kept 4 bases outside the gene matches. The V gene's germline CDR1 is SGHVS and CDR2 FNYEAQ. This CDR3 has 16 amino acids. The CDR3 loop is CASSLVQGPNTGELFF. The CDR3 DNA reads TGTGCCAGCAGCTTAGTACAGGGGCCAAACACCGGGGAGCTGTTTTTT.

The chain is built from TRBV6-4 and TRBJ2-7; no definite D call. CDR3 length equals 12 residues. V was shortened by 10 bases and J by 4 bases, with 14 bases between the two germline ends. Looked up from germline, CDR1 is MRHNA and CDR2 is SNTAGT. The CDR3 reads CATSTDGYEQYF. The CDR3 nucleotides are TGTGCCACCTCCACCGACGGGTACGAGCAGTACTTC.

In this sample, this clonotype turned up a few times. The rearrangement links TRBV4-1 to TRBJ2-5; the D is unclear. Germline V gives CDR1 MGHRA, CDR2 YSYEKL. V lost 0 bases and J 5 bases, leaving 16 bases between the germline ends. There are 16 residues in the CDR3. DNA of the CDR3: TGCGCCAGCAGCCAAGAAAGCTATCATGGGGTGGAGACCCAGTACTTC. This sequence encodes CASSQESYHGVETQYF.

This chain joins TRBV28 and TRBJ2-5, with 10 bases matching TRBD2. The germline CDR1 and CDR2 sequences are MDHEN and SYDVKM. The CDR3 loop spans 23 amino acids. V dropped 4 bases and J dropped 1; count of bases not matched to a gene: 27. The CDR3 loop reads CASSYPRGKAGGISTGIQETQYF. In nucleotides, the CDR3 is TGTGCCAGCAGTTACCCCCGGGGGAAAGCGGGGGGGATCTCTACAGGAATCCAAGAGACCCAGTACTTC.

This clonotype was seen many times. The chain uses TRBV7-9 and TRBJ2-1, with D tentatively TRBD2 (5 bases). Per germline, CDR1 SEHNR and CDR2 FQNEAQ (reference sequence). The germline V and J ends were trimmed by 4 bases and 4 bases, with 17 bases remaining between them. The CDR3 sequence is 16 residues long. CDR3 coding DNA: TGTGCCAGCAGCTACCCCGGGGAGCGGCAGTACAATGAGCAGTTCTTC. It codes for CASSYPGERQYNEQFF.

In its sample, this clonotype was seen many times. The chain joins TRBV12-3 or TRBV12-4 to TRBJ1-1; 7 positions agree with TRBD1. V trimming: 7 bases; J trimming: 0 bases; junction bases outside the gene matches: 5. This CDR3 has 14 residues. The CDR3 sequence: CASKRQGLNTEAFF. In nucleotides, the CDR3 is TGTGCCAGCAAGAGACAGGGACTGAACACTGAAGCTTTCTTT.

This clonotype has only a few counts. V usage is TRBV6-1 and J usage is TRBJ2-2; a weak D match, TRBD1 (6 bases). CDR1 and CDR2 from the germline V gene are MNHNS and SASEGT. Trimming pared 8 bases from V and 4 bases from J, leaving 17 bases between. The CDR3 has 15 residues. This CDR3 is CASEEGLGATGELFF. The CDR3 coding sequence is TGTGCCAGCGAAGAAGGGCTGGGGGCCACCGGGGAGCTGTTTTTT.

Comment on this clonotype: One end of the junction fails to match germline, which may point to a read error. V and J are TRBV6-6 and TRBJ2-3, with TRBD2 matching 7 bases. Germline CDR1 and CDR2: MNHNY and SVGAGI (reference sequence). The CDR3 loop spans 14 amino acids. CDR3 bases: TGTGCCAGCATTTACAAGCGGGGAGCAGATACGCAGTATTTT. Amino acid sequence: CASIYKRGADTQYF.

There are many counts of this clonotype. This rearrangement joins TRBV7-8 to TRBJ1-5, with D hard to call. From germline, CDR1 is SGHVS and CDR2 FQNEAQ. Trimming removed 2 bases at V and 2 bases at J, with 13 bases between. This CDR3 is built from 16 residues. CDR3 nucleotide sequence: TGTGCCAGCAGCTTACAAGACGAGCGAGGCAATCAGCCCCAGCATTTT. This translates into CASSLQDERGNQPQHF.

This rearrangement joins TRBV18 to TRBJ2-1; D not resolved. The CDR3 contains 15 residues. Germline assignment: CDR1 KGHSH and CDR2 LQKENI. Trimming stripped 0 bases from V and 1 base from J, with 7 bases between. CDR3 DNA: TGTGCCAGCTCACCACCAAACACATCCTACAATGAGCAGTTCTTC. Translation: CASSPPNTSYNEQFF.

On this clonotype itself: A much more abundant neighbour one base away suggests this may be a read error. DNA for the CDR3: TGTGCCAGCAGTAGGGGCGGGACGCTGTCCACCGGGGAGATGTTTTTT. It translates to CASSRGGTLSTGEMFF. The chain joins TRBV6-2 or TRBV6-3 to TRBJ2-2; a weak D match, TRBD2 (6 bases). The CDR3 length is 16 residues. CDR1 and CDR2 (germline): MNHEY, SVGEGT.

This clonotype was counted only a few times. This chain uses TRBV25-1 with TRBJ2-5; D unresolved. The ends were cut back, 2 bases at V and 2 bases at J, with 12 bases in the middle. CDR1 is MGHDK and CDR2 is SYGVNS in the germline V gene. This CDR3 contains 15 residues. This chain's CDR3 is CASSEELGKQETQYF. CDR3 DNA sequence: TGTGCCAGCAGTGAAGAGTTGGGGAAACAAGAGACCCAGTACTTC.

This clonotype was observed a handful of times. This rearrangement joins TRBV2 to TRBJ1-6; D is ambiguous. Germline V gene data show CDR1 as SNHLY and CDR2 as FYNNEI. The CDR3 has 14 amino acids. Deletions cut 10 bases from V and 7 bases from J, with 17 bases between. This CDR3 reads CATNGGRFNSPLHF. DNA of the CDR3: TGTGCCACCAACGGCGGACGGTTCAATTCACCCCTCCACTTT. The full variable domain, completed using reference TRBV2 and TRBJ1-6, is EPEVTQTPSHQVTQMGQEVILRCVPISNHLYFYWYRQILGQKVEFLVSFYNNEISEKSEIFDDQFSVERPDGSNFTLKIRSTKLEDSAMYFCATNGGRFNSPLHFGNGTRLTVT.

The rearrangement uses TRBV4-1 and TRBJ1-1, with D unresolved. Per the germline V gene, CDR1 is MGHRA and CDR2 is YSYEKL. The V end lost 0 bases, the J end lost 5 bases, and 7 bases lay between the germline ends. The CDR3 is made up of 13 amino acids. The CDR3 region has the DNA TGCGCCAGCAGCCAAGAAATCGTAACTGAAGCTTTCTTT. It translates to CASSQEIVTEAFF.